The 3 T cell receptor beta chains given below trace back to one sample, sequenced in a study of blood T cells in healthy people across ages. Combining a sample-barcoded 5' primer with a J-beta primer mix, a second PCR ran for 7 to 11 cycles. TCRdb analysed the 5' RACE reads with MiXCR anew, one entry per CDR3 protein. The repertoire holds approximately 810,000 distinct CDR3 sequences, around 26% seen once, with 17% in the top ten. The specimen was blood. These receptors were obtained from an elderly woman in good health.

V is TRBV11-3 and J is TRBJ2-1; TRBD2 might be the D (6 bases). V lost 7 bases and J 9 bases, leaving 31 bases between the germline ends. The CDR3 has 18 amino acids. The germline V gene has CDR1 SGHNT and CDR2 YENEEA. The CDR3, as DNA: TGTGCCAGCAACATGTACGGCGGGACTGATCCATTAGAGGGTGAGCAGTTCTTC. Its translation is CASNMYGGTDPLEGEQFF.

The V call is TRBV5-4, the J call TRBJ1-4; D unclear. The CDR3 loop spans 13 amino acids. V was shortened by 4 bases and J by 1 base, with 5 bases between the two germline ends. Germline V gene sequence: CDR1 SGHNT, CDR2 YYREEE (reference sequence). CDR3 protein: CASSGETNEKLFF. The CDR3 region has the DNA TGTGCCAGCAGCGGGGAAACTAATGAAAAACTGTTTTTT.

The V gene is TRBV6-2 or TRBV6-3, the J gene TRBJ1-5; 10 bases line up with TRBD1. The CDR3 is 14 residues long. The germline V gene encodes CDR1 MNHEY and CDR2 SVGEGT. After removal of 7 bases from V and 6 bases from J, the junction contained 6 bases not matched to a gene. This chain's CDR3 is CASTKTGGIQPQHF. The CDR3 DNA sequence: TGTGCCAGCACTAAGACAGGGGGCATTCAGCCCCAGCATTTT.